These T cell receptor beta chains were read from a single sample in a study of beta chain features in type 1 diabetes. Data came from immunoSEQ multiplex PCR; TCRdb stores just in-frame clones and leaves some out. The sample yields around 500,000 clones, roughly 31% seen once. Sequences were obtained from naive CD4+ T cells from blood. These receptor sequences come from a young man in good health. Both conserved end residues are trimmed from each CDR3. The order of the fields is J gene, V gene, CDR3 protein.

J gene: TRBJ1-1; V gene: TRBV5-6; CDR3 protein: ASSLRGSTEAF
J gene: TRBJ2-1; V gene: TRBV5-1; CDR3 protein: ASSLVGQAKGNEQF
J gene: TRBJ2-1; V gene: TRBV6-1; CDR3 protein: ASSAGLAGVWEQF
J gene: TRBJ2-1; V gene: TRBV2; CDR3 protein: ASPQRARYNEQF
J gene: TRBJ2-2; V gene: TRBV9; CDR3 protein: ASSVTGSPTGELF
J gene: TRBJ2-4; V gene: TRBV10-3; CDR3 protein: AISESSGVNIQY
J gene: TRBJ2-7; V gene: TRBV7-7; CDR3 protein: ASSLGGTYEQY
J gene: TRBJ2-3; V gene: TRBV10-3; CDR3 protein: AIGGRATDTQY
J gene: TRBJ2-6; V gene: TRBV14; CDR3 protein: ASSYRALSGANVLT
J gene: TRBJ2-6; V gene: TRBV2; CDR3 protein: ASSRDTYNVLT
J gene: TRBJ2-3; V gene: TRBV4-3; CDR3 protein: ASSQDRRVTDTQY
J gene: TRBJ2-3; V gene: TRBV5-6; CDR3 protein: ASSLFGSQSTDTQY
J gene: TRBJ1-1; V gene: TRBV30; CDR3 protein: AWSRRNVNTEAF
J gene: TRBJ2-5; V gene: TRBV5-4; CDR3 protein: ASSLAPGPETQY
J gene: TRBJ2-7; V gene: TRBV28; CDR3 protein: ASTMVNSYEQY
J gene: TRBJ2-3; V gene: TRBV6-5; CDR3 protein: ASSRVGDTQY
J gene: TRBJ1-2; V gene: TRBV27; CDR3 protein: ASPRDRDGYT
J gene: TRBJ2-7; V gene: TRBV4-1; CDR3 protein: ASSQVDRFSYEQY
J gene: TRBJ2-5; V gene: TRBV7-2; CDR3 protein: ASSTPGHETQY
J gene: TRBJ2-3; V gene: TRBV5-4; CDR3 protein: ASSFRLATDTQY
J gene: TRBJ2-3; V gene: TRBV7-2; CDR3 protein: ASSSATDTQY
J gene: TRBJ2-3; V gene: TRBV5-1; CDR3 protein: ASSEHGLTTDTQY
J gene: TRBJ2-1; V gene: TRBV30; CDR3 protein: AWREGAGINEQF
J gene: TRBJ2-7; V gene: TRBV5-4; CDR3 protein: ASSLGGAGGPYEQY
J gene: TRBJ2-3; V gene: TRBV2; CDR3 protein: ASTSWRATDTQY
J gene: TRBJ2-3; V gene: TRBV20-1; CDR3 protein: SAQTVDTQY
J gene: TRBJ2-1; V gene: TRBV9; CDR3 protein: ASSPRGVAVYNEQF
J gene: TRBJ2-7; V gene: TRBV30; CDR3 protein: ASDRDPYEQY
J gene: TRBJ1-1; V gene: TRBV25-1; CDR3 protein: ASSETGRRTEAF
J gene: TRBJ1-5; V gene: TRBV21-1; CDR3 protein: ASSKARGPDQPQH
J gene: TRBJ2-1; V gene: TRBV28; CDR3 protein: ASIRGAGNEQF
J gene: TRBJ2-4; V gene: TRBV29-1; CDR3 protein: SVEIGRTGGSNIQY
J gene: TRBJ1-1; V gene: TRBV7-3; CDR3 protein: ASSFRQMNTEAF
J gene: TRBJ2-3; V gene: TRBV7-9; CDR3 protein: ASSPRATDTQY
J gene: TRBJ2-3; V gene: TRBV30; CDR3 protein: AWRSNTDTQY
J gene: TRBJ2-1; V gene: TRBV27; CDR3 protein: ASRRTLAGGVYNEQF
J gene: TRBJ2-7; V gene: TRBV7-2; CDR3 protein: ASSFQGGTGYEQY
J gene: TRBJ1-1; V gene: TRBV15; CDR3 protein: ATSRGGTVSEAF
J gene: TRBJ2-1; V gene: TRBV30; CDR3 protein: AWRGGRHEQF
J gene: TRBJ2-5; V gene: TRBV5-4; CDR3 protein: ASTAGLAGETQY
J gene: TRBJ2-1; V gene: TRBV9; CDR3 protein: ASSSPGEQF
J gene: TRBJ2-3; V gene: TRBV6-5; CDR3 protein: ASSRDRGSDTQY
J gene: TRBJ2-5; V gene: TRBV30; CDR3 protein: AWSGGIGETQY
J gene: TRBJ1-2; V gene: TRBV6-5; CDR3 protein: ASRESDREGYT
J gene: TRBJ2-3; V gene: TRBV27; CDR3 protein: ASSLRRLAGDGGRDTQY
J gene: TRBJ2-3; V gene: TRBV7-8; CDR3 protein: ASSLQGTDTQY
J gene: TRBJ1-1; V gene: TRBV7-9; CDR3 protein: ASSREGNAEAF
J gene: TRBJ1-4; V gene: TRBV5-1; CDR3 protein: ASSLRSTNEKLF
J gene: TRBJ2-6; V gene: TRBV7-3; CDR3 protein: ASSFGTASSGANVLT
J gene: TRBJ2-7; V gene: TRBV4-3; CDR3 protein: ASSQVMASSSYEQY
J gene: TRBJ2-7; V gene: TRBV5-1; CDR3 protein: ASSSLQGYEQY
J gene: TRBJ2-1; V gene: TRBV25-1; CDR3 protein: ASAPGTFRNEQF
J gene: TRBJ2-1; V gene: TRBV4-3; CDR3 protein: ASSQDNGVAPYNEQF
J gene: TRBJ2-1; V gene: TRBV30; CDR3 protein: AWSEGGVRNEQF
J gene: TRBJ1-2; V gene: TRBV7-9; CDR3 protein: ASSTDRETNVGYT
J gene: TRBJ2-6; V gene: TRBV28; CDR3 protein: ASRRRDRVTGANVLT
J gene: TRBJ2-7; V gene: TRBV29-1; CDR3 protein: SVARGYEQY
J gene: TRBJ2-7; V gene: TRBV5-1; CDR3 protein: ASSRTSGPYEQY
J gene: TRBJ2-1; V gene: TRBV11-2; CDR3 protein: ASRYAGRYNEQF